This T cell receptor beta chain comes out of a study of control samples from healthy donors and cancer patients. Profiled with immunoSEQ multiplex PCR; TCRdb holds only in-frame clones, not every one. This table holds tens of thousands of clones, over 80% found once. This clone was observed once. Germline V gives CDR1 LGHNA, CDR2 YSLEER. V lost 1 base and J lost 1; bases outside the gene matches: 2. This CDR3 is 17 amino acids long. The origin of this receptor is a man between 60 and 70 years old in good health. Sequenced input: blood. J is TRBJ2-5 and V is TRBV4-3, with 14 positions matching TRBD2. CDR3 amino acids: CASSQGTSGRPQETQYF. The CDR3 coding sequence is TGCGCCAGCAGCCAAGGGACTAGCGGGAGGCCCCAAGAGACCCAGTACTTC.